This TCR beta chain originates from a study of T cell clones after liver transplantation. Overall study context: Graft-donor-reactive sequences were compared with third-party-reactive TCRbeta sequences from pre-transplant mixed lymphocyte reactions. Apart from three HCV-positive recipients, transplants were for non-autoimmune, non-viral reasons. Study-wide results and caveats: The donor-reactive repertoire was only partly measurable in a couple of subjects, lacking donor cells. Migration into the graft, not deletion, may explain lost graft donor-reactive T cells.

Germline loops: CDR1 SGHTA, CDR2 FQGNSA. V dropped 5 bases and J dropped 6 bases, with 14 bases sitting between them. The CDR3 has 13 residues. Only in-frame clones appear in the TCRdb table, and some are missing; sequencing was by immunoSEQ multiplex PCR. The sample shows 68,000 or so clones, 75% to 85% of them seen only once. Comment on this clone: Its target is unknown.

The chain recombines TRBV7-2 with TRBJ2-7, with a possible D match to TRBD2 (5 bases). The sequences come from CD4+ T cells from blood, collected before liver transplant. This TCR was recovered from a human donor who received a liver transplant. This CDR3 reads CASSTGLAGEQYF. DNA for the CDR3: TGTGCCAGCAGCACCGGACTGGCCGGCGAGCAGTACTTC.